These 4 T cell receptor beta chains were sequenced from one sample in a study of blood T cell repertoires in COVID-19. Libraries were prepared by immunoSEQ multiplex PCR; TCRdb keeps only in-frame clonotypes and omits some of them. The sample shows more than 300,000 clones, more than 85% of them seen only once. Sequenced sample: PBMCs or T cells enriched from blood (not recorded which). These receptors all stem from a woman under 40 who had been exposed to COVID-19.

The gene calls are TRBV29-1 and TRBJ2-3; D may be TRBD2 (6 bases). The CDR3 runs 15 residues. Trimming removed 6 bases from V and 3 bases from J, with 19 bases in between. The germline V gene has CDR1 SQVTM and CDR2 ANQGSEA. CDR3 in amino acids: CSVKEVRGATDTQYF. As DNA, the CDR3 is TGCAGCGTCAAAGAAGTGCGGGGCGCGACAGATACGCAGTATTTT.

V is TRBV19 and J is TRBJ2-1, with 15 bases aligning to TRBD2. The CDR3 is 18 residues long. The V segment lost 11 bases and the J segment 4 bases; nucleotides outside the gene matches: 15. Germline assignment: CDR1 LNHDA and CDR2 SQIVND (reference sequence). The chain's CDR3 is CASAKGLAGGTSYNEQFF. CDR3 bases: TGTGCCTCCGCAAAGGGACTAGCGGGGGGTACTAGTTACAATGAGCAGTTCTTC.

This rearrangement joins TRBV27 to TRBJ1-2; D is possibly TRBD1 (5 bases). Germline CDR1 and CDR2: MNHEY and SMNVEV (reference sequence). The CDR3 totals 15 residues. V was trimmed by 6 bases and J by 5 bases, leaving 19 bases between them. The CDR3 DNA reads as TGTGCCAGCAGATCGTCGACAGTCGCTTTGTATGGCTACACCTTC. Translating gives CASRSSTVALYGYTF.

The chain recombines TRBV12-3 or TRBV12-4 with TRBJ2-3, with D possibly TRBD1 on 5 matching bases. The CDR3 is made up of 11 amino acids. The DNA of the CDR3 is TGTCCTTCAGGGCTGACAGATACGCAGTATTTT. The encoded protein is CPSGLTDTQYF.